Below are 22 T cell receptor beta chains sequenced from a single sample in a study of T-cell reconstitution after alpha-beta-depleted transplantation in children. TCRbeta library preparation incorporated unique molecular identifiers. In TCRdb, the PCR reads were re-called with MiXCR into one record per CDR3 protein. The table records around 680,000 distinct CDR3 sequences, around 16% of them present only once. Sample: PBMCs from the stem cell graft donor, taken from the stem cell graft. The origin of the receptors is a human donor who donated a stem cell graft to a child with acute myeloid leukemia.

This clonotype appeared many times. J is TRBJ2-1 and V is TRBV7-9, with 10 bases fitting TRBD1. The CDR3 sequence is 16 residues long. Germline V lookup: CDR1 SEHNR, CDR2 FQNEAQ (reference sequence). The junction had 11 bases not matched to a gene; V was cut back by 5 bases and J by 7 bases. The CDR3 region has the DNA TGTGCCAGCAGCACCGTAGACAGGGGGCTTTCGAATGAGCAGTTCTTC. It yields the protein CASSTVDRGLSNEQFF.

This clonotype was seen only a few times. The gene calls are TRBV11-2 and TRBJ1-2; D gene ambiguous. The CDR3 is made up of 14 amino acids. From germline, CDR1 is SGHAT and CDR2 FQNNGV. Trimming pared 1 base from V and 4 bases from J, leaving 10 bases between. CDR3 DNA: TGTGCCAGCAGCTTAGGCGACTTATCCTATGGCTACACCTTC. Translating gives CASSLGDLSYGYTF.

This rearrangement joins TRBV20-1 to TRBJ2-3; D not certain. The CDR3 contains 16 residues. The V end lost 0 bases, the J end lost 2 bases, and 15 bases lay between the germline ends. Germline V gene lookup returns CDR1 DFQATT and CDR2 SNEGSKA (reference sequence). CDR3 sequence (DNA): TGCAGTGCTAGAGAGGGTCGTTTCAATCCCACAGATACGCAGTATTTT. Its translation is CSAREGRFNPTDTQYF.

A note on this clonotype: It may be a read error: a sequence one base away is much more abundant. As DNA, the CDR3 is TGCAGTGCCAGTCGGGACTGCACTAGCACAGATACGCAGTATTTT. Its translation is CSASRDCTSTDTQYF. The J gene is TRBJ2-3, the V gene TRBV20-1; D is perhaps TRBD2 (6 bases). The CDR3 totals 15 residues. Trimming pared 6 bases from V and 0 bases from J, leaving 16 bases between. Germline CDR1 reads DFQATT; CDR2 reads SNEGSKA (reference sequence).

In this sample, this clonotype turned up a few times. V is TRBV5-1 and J is TRBJ2-1, with 7 nucleotides matching TRBD2. The trim removed 4 bases at V and 5 bases at J, leaving 6 bases unmatched. Looked up from germline, CDR1 is SGHRS and CDR2 is YFSETQ. This CDR3 is built from 14 residues. The CDR3 DNA sequence: TGCGCCAGCAGCCCATTAGCGGGCCACAATGAGCAGTTCTTC. Protein sequence: CASSPLAGHNEQFF.

The chain employs TRBV24-1 and TRBJ2-3, with TRBD2 matching over 9 bases. The germline V gene encodes CDR1 KGHDR and CDR2 SFDVKD. V trimming: 8 bases; J trimming: 4 bases; junction bases outside the gene matches: 6. The CDR3 contains 14 residues. As DNA, the CDR3 is TGTGCCACCATGAGAGCGGGGGGATCAGATACGCAGTATTTT. Protein sequence: CATMRAGGSDTQYF.

The chain is built from TRBV24-1 and TRBJ2-3, with TRBD2 matching over 10 bases. V shed 12 bases, J shed 4 bases, and the junction held 9 bases outside the gene matches. The germline gives CDR1 KGHDR, CDR2 SFDVKD. The CDR3 runs 14 residues. The CDR3 region is CAASSGGSADTQYF. CDR3 nucleotides: TGTGCCGCTTCTAGCGGGGGTTCCGCAGATACGCAGTATTTT.

To note about this clonotype: This may be a read error: a much more frequent sequence differs by one nucleotide. This chain joins TRBV10-3 and TRBJ1-1; 8 nucleotides line up with TRBD1. This CDR3 has 14 residues. V shed 4 bases, J shed 3 bases, and the junction held 4 bases outside the gene matches. From germline, CDR1 is ENHRY and CDR2 SYGVKD. The CDR3 bases are TGTGCCATCAGTGCCACAGGGGGATACACTGAAGCTTTCTTT. Translating gives CAISATGGYTEAFF.

This clonotype has only a few counts. The CDR3 spells CASSGWTGDEQFF. The CDR3 DNA follows: TGTGCCAGCAGCGGATGGACAGGAGATGAGCAGTTCTTC. The chain carries TRBV9 and TRBJ2-1; 7 nucleotides match TRBD1. Germline V CDR1 and CDR2: SGDLS, YYNGEE. The CDR3 length is 13 residues. Trimming removed 3 bases from V and 8 bases from J; junction bases left unmatched: 5. Drawing the rest from reference TRBV9 and TRBJ2-1, the complete variable domain is DSGVTQTPKHLITATGQRVTLRCSPRSGDLSVYWYQQSLDQGLQFLIQYYNGEERAKGNILERFSAQQFPDLHSELNLSSLELGDSALYFCASSGWTGDEQFFGPGTRLTVL.

In its sample, this clonotype was seen many times. The J gene is TRBJ1-1, the V gene TRBV20-1; D remains unclear. CDR1 and CDR2 (germline): DFQATT, SNEGSKA (reference sequence). Trimming removed 4 bases from V and 2 bases from J, with 11 bases in between. This CDR3 region has 13 residues. The chain's CDR3 is CSAMSGINTEAFF. The DNA of the CDR3 is TGCAGTGCTATGTCCGGGATCAACACTGAAGCTTTCTTT.

This clonotype was counted at least ten times. The chain uses TRBV12-3 or TRBV12-4 and TRBJ1-1, with a possible D match to TRBD1 (6 bases). The CDR3 totals 16 residues. V shed 1 base and J shed 2 bases, with 14 bases lying between them. Here the CDR3 reads CASSLDGGASNTEAFF. The DNA of the CDR3 is TGTGCCAGCAGTTTAGACGGGGGGGCCTCTAACACTGAAGCTTTCTTT.

In its sample, this clonotype was seen once. At one of its ends the junction is not consistent with the germline gene, which may arise from a read error. The V call is TRBV18, the J call TRBJ2-6, with D perhaps TRBD1 (6 bases). The CDR3 is 18 residues long. CDR1 KGHSH and CDR2 LQKENI come from the germline V gene. CDR3 sequence: CAGSPRGTDEPGANVLTF. DNA for the CDR3: TGTGCCGGCTCACCGAGGGGGACCGATGAGCCTGGGGCCAACGTCCTGACTTTC.

This clonotype was recorded at least ten times. V is TRBV12-3 or TRBV12-4 and J is TRBJ2-7, with D possibly matching TRBD2 (5 bases). V was cut by 3 bases and J by 2 bases, with 8 bases left in between. The CDR3 sequence is 13 residues long. The CDR3 region has the DNA TGTGCCAGCAGTTTGGAGGATACCTACGAGCAGTACTTC. Translating gives CASSLEDTYEQYF.

On this clonotype itself: A much larger clonotype is one base distant, so this may be a read error. Likely a read error: the CDR3 ends without its conserved phenylalanine or tryptophan. V and J are TRBV20-1 and TRBJ1-3, with TRBD1 identical over 7 bases. CDR1 and CDR2 (germline): DFQATT, SNEGSKA (reference sequence). The J segment lost 4 bases and the V segment lost 2 bases, leaving 5 bases of the junction unmatched. CDR3 length: 14 amino acids. The CDR3 DNA follows: TGCAGTGCTAGACCGAGGACAGGAGGAAACACCATATATTAT. Translating it yields CSARPRTGGNTIYY.

This clonotype was found many times. The rearrangement uses TRBV20-1 and TRBJ2-3, with 10 bases lining up with TRBD1. This CDR3 comprises 16 residues. Germline V CDR1 and CDR2: DFQATT, SNEGSKA (reference sequence). V shed 0 bases, J shed 3 bases, and the junction held 6 bases outside the gene matches. The DNA for the CDR3 is TGCAGTGCTAGAGATTGGGACAGGGGACCAACAGATACGCAGTATTTT. Its protein is CSARDWDRGPTDTQYF.

This clonotype was detected a few times. The chain joins TRBV7-2 to TRBJ1-1; weak D call: TRBD1 (5 bases). V lost 5 bases to trimming and J lost 2 bases, with 15 bases between them. Germline CDR1 is SGHTA and CDR2 is FQGNSA. The CDR3 runs to 15 residues. The CDR3 DNA reads as TGTGCCAGCAGCCCATCCCCGGACATCAACACTGAAGCTTTCTTT. Residues: CASSPSPDINTEAFF.

This clonotype was seen at least ten times. This chain connects TRBV20-1 to TRBJ2-2, with unresolved D. The CDR3 extends over 14 amino acids. Germline values: CDR1 DFQATT, CDR2 SNEGSKA (reference sequence). Trimming stripped 3 bases from V and 4 bases from J, with 12 bases between. The CDR3 reads CSARIPTGTGELFF. CDR3 in DNA: TGCAGTGCTAGGATCCCCACGGGCACCGGGGAGCTGTTTTTT.

This clonotype came up a few times. The chain uses TRBV7-9 and TRBJ1-5; D may be TRBD1 (5 bases). CDR1 and CDR2 (germline): SEHNR, FQNEAQ (reference sequence). V was clipped by 1 base and J by 6 bases, with 13 bases between them. This CDR3 region has 15 residues. CDR3 residues: CASSLGDAGSQPQHF. As DNA, the CDR3 is TGTGCCAGCAGCTTAGGGGACGCGGGATCTCAGCCCCAGCATTTT.

In this sample, this clonotype turned up a few times. The chain carries TRBV11-1 and TRBJ2-1, with TRBD2 as a possible D gene (6 bases). Germline CDR1 reads SGHAT; CDR2 reads FQDESV (reference sequence). The CDR3 has 13 residues. The V end lost 4 bases, the J end lost 9 bases, and 13 bases lay between the germline ends. The CDR3 loop reads CASSSYRGLEQFF. The DNA of the CDR3 is TGTGCCAGCAGCTCGTATCGGGGACTTGAGCAGTTCTTC.

CDR3 nucleotides: TGTGCCAGCAGCTTAGCTTCGGTAGGGTCTCGGGAAAAACTGTTTTTT. Translating it yields CASSLASVGSREKLFF. The chain couples TRBV7-9 to TRBJ1-4; D is ambiguous. The V gene lost 0 bases and the J gene lost 8 bases, with 16 bases spanning the gap. From germline, CDR1 is SEHNR and CDR2 FQNEAQ (reference sequence). This CDR3 contains 16 residues.

This clonotype was seen ten or more times. Written as DNA, the CDR3 is TGCAGTGCTAGGGAGGGAAGATACCAAGAGACCCAGTACTTC. Amino acid sequence: CSAREGRYQETQYF. The gene calls are TRBV20-1 and TRBJ2-5, with D perhaps matching TRBD2 (6 bases). This CDR3 spans 14 amino acids. Trimming removed 3 bases from V and 0 bases from J, with 11 bases in between. CDR1 is DFQATT and CDR2 is SNEGSKA in the germline V gene (reference sequence).

The chain couples TRBV15 to TRBJ2-2; 8 positions match TRBD2. The CDR3 consists of 20 residues. Germline trimming cut 5 bases from V and 1 base from J; bases unmatched to any gene: 18. Germline CDR1 LNHNV, CDR2 YYDKDF (reference sequence). CDR3 in amino acids: CATSLSLETGTRRNTGELFF. As DNA, the CDR3 is TGTGCCACCAGCCTGTCCTTAGAAACCGGGACTAGGAGGAACACCGGGGAGCTGTTTTTT.